A selection of T cell receptor beta chains follows, all from one sample in a study of T cells in Graves' hyperthyroidism and ophthalmopathy. TCRdb called the multiplex PCR reads again in MiXCR, with one record for every CDR3 protein. Of over 650,000 distinct CDR3 sequences in the sample, 45% were seen once. The sequencing input was peripheral blood or thyroid tissue (not recorded which). These receptors were collected from an adult man with Graves' disease, either hyperthyroidism or ophthalmopathy (not recorded which). CDR3s include the opening cysteine and the closing phenylalanine or tryptophan. The D gene is left open where the match is weak. Not all rows give a size; the values are once, few, many and, for expanded clones, a class.

abundance	j_gene	d_gene	v_gene	CDR3nt	CDR3aa
many	TRBJ1-5	.	TRBV7-8	TGTGCCAGCAGCCGGACACCTATTAGCAATCAGCCCCAGCATTTT	CASSRTPISNQPQHF
.	TRBJ1-4	.	TRBV2	TGTGCCAGCACCCGGGGGGAGGCGGAAAAACTGTTTTTT	CASTRGEAEKLFF
.	TRBJ1-5	.	TRBV12-3/TRBV12-4	TGTGCCAGCAGCGGCGGACGGAACAATCAGCCCCAGCATTTT	CASSGGRNNQPQHF
.	TRBJ2-7	TRBD2	TRBV5-6	TGTGCCAGCAGCCAAGCCGGGACTAGCGGAGGCTACGAGCAGTACTTC	CASSQAGTSGGYEQYF
few	TRBJ1-6	.	TRBV7-2	TGTGCTAAGCTAGGACCCCTCCACTTT	CAKLGPLHF
few	TRBJ2-6	.	TRBV15	TGTGCCACCAGCAGAGAGGCTGGGGCCAACGTCCTGACTTTC	CATSREAGANVLTF
.	TRBJ1-1	TRBD1	TRBV19	TGTGCCAGTACCGGGACAGGCGCAATGAACACTGAAGCTTTCTTT	CASTGTGAMNTEAFF
.	TRBJ1-6	TRBD1	TRBV10-3	TGTGCCATCAGGACCGGGACAGGAGAATATTCACCCCTCCACTTT	CAIRTGTGEYSPLHF
.	TRBJ1-1	.	TRBV6-5	TGTGCCAGCAACTCATATGAAGCTTTCTTT	CASNSYEAFF
many	TRBJ1-1	TRBD1	TRBV24-1	TGTGCCACCAGTGATTTTGTGCGGGACAGGGGGGCTTTCTTT	CATSDFVRDRGAFF
many	TRBJ1-6	TRBD1	TRBV20-1	TGCAGTACAGGGGACGGTAATTCACCCCTCCACTTT	CSTGDGNSPLHF
few	TRBJ1-3	.	TRBV9	TGTGCCAGCAGCGTAGGAAGGTACTCTGGAAACACCATATATTTT	CASSVGRYSGNTIYF
.	TRBJ1-3	.	TRBV29-1	TGCAGCGTTGAGAACAGGGACAACACCATATATTTT	CSVENRDNTIYF
.	TRBJ2-5	TRBD1	TRBV2	TGTGCCAGCAGCGAGACAGGGTCTGACGAGACCCAGTACTTC	CASSETGSDETQYF
.	TRBJ1-4	.	TRBV29-1	TGCAGCTTGGAACGACGGCCAAATGAAAAACTGTTTTTT	CSLERRPNEKLFF
many	TRBJ2-5	TRBD1	TRBV24-1	TGTGCCACCAGTGACTCCACAGGGGACGAGACCCAGTACTTC	CATSDSTGDETQYF
.	TRBJ2-6	.	TRBV20-1	TGCAGTGCTACGGAACAGGGACCCTCTGGGGCCAACGTCCTGACTTTC	CSATEQGPSGANVLTF
.	TRBJ2-7	TRBD2	TRBV9	TGTGCCTTATCCGGGACTAGCTACGAGCAGTACTTC	CALSGTSYEQYF
.	TRBJ2-7	.	TRBV11-2	TGTGCCAGCAGCGATACCAGGGTGAGCTCCTACGAGCAGTACTTC	CASSDTRVSSYEQYF
.	TRBJ2-5	.	TRBV25-1	TGTGCCAGCAGTGCTAGAGATGGTCCACAAGAGACCCAGTACTTC	CASSARDGPQETQYF
.	TRBJ1-2	TRBD1	TRBV2	TGTGCCAGCAGGAAGACAGGGGGCTATGGCTACACCTTC	CASRKTGGYGYTF
.	TRBJ1-3	.	TRBV7-9	TGTGCCAGCAGTCTACCTAGCGGGGCCAACTCTGGAAACACCATATATTTT	CASSLPSGANSGNTIYF
.	TRBJ2-7	TRBD2	TRBV20-1	TGCAGTGCTAGAGATGGAGCGGGAGGCTATACTAACTACGAGCAGTACTTC	CSARDGAGGYTNYEQYF
.	TRBJ2-6	.	TRBV25-1	TGTGCCAGCTTGTCTGGGGCCAACGTCCTGACTTTC	CASLSGANVLTF
.	TRBJ2-7	TRBD2	TRBV19	TGTGCCAGTAAGGGGTTGGCGGGAGGGGACGAGCAGTACTTC	CASKGLAGGDEQYF
.	TRBJ2-7	.	TRBV7-2	TGTGCCAGCAGTGCGGAACTGGTACGGACCCATGGCGAGCAGTACTTC	CASSAELVRTHGEQYF
.	TRBJ2-7	TRBD2	TRBV5-7	TGTGCCAGCAGCTTAGTTGGGTCAGGAGGAGCGGGAGCCCCCTACGAGCAGTACTTC	CASSLVGSGGAGAPYEQYF
.	TRBJ2-2	TRBD2	TRBV25-1	TGTGCCAGCAGTGAATGGGGACTAGCGGGATCCGGGGAGCTGTTTTTT	CASSEWGLAGSGELFF
.	TRBJ2-5	TRBD1	TRBV2	TGTGCCAGCAGGGGACAGGGTGTGGACTCTCACTTC	CASRGQGVDSHF
.	TRBJ2-7	.	TRBV10-3	TGTGCCATCAGCGAGACGGTAACCTACGAGCAGTACTTC	CAISETVTYEQYF
.	TRBJ2-6	TRBD2	TRBV7-9	TGTGCCAGCAGCACTAGCGGGGCTGGGGCCAACGTCCTGACTTTC	CASSTSGAGANVLTF
.	TRBJ1-3	TRBD1	TRBV24-1	TGTGCCAGCAGTTCCTCCGGGACAGGGTTACGAAACACCACATATTTT	CASSSSGTGLRNTTYF
many	TRBJ2-7	.	TRBV7-3	TGTGCCAGCAGCTTATTGACCGGCGGCGAGCAGTACTTC	CASSLLTGGEQYF